What follows is one T cell receptor beta chain and its context. Original handling: Estimates of nucleated cell counts were drawn from the amplification of reference gene primers. Sequencing was performed with immunoSEQ multiplex PCR; in TCRdb, only in-frame clones are kept and a portion is missing. That table furnishes V, J and clone size, whereas the DNA furnished D and trimming. The sample has 210,000 or so clones, 80% to 90% seen once. After removal of 11 bases from V and 6 bases from J, the junction contained 13 bases not matched to a gene. Germline CDR1 is MNHEY and CDR2 is SVGEGT. The CDR3 spans 15 residues. These data come from a study of blood T cell repertoires in COVID-19. Study-wide background: Whether acute or convalescent, the COVID-19 samples came from the United States, Italy and Spain. Sample material is recorded as cDNA or gDNA derived from T cells, B-cell-depleted T cells, or PBMCs.

The chain recombines TRBV6-2 or TRBV6-3 with TRBJ2-1; 10 bases are a match to TRBD2. The source is a woman over 75 with acute or convalescent COVID-19. Sequenced sample: peripheral blood. CDR3: CACTPAGGAPNEQFF. In nucleotides, the CDR3 is TGTGCCTGCACCCCAGCGGGGGGGGCGCCCAATGAGCAGTTCTTC.